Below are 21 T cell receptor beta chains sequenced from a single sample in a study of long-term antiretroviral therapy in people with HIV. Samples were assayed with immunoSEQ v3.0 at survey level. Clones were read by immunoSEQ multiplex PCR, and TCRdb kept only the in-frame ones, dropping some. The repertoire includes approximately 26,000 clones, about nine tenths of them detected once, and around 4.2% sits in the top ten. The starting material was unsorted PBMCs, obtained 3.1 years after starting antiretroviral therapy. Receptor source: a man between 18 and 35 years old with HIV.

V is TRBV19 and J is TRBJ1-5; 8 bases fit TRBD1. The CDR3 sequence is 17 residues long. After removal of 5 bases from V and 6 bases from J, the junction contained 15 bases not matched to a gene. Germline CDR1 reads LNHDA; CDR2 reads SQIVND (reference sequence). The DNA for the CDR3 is TGTGCCAGTAGTGACCCCGGCTGGGGACAGGATATTCAGCCCCAGCATTTT. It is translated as CASSDPGWGQDIQPQHF. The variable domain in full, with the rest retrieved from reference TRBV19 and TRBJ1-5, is DGGITQSPKYLFRKEGQNVTLSCEQNLNHDAMYWYRQDPGQGLRLIYYSQIVNDFQKGDIAEGYSVSREKKESFPLTVTSAQKNPTAFYLCASSDPGWGQDIQPQHFGDGTRLSIL.

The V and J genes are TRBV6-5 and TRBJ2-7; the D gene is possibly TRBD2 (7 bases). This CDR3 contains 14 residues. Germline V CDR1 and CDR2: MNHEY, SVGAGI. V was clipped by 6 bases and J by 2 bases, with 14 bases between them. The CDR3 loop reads CASRAGHLPYEQYF. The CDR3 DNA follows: TGTGCCAGCAGAGCGGGACACCTCCCCTACGAGCAGTACTTC.

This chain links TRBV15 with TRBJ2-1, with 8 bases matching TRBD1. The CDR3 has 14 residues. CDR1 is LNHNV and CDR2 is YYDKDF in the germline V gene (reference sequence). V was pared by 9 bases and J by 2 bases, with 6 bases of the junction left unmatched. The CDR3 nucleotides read TGTGCCACAACCGGGACAGGCGCCTACAATGAGCAGTTCTTC. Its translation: CATTGTGAYNEQFF. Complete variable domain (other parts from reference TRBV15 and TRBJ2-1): DAMVIQNPRYQVTQFGKPVTLSCSQTLNHNVMYWYQQKSSQAPKLLFHYYDKDFNNEADTPDNFQSRRPNTSFCFLDIRSPGLGDTAMYLCATTGTGAYNEQFFGPGTRLTVL.

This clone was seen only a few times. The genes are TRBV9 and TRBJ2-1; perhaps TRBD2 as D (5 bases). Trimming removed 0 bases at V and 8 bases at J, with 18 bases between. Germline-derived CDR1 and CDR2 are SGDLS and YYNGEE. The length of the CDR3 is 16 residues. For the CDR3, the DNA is TGTGCCAGCAGCGTAGGTACGGGGAGCTTTATCGATGAGCAGTTCTTC. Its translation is CASSVGTGSFIDEQFF. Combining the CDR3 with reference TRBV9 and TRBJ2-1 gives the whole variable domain DSGVTQTPKHLITATGQRVTLRCSPRSGDLSVYWYQQSLDQGLQFLIQYYNGEERAKGNILERFSAQQFPDLHSELNLSSLELGDSALYFCASSVGTGSFIDEQFFGPGTRLTVL.

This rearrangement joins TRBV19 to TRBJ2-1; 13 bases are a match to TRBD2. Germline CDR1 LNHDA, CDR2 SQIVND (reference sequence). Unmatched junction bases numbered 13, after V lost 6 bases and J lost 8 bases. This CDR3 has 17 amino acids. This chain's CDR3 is CASSAGTSGAGVHEQFF. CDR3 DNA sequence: TGTGCCAGTAGCGCCGGGACTAGCGGGGCGGGGGTTCATGAGCAGTTCTTC. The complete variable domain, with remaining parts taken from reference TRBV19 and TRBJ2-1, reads DGGITQSPKYLFRKEGQNVTLSCEQNLNHDAMYWYRQDPGQGLRLIYYSQIVNDFQKGDIAEGYSVSREKKESFPLTVTSAQKNPTAFYLCASSAGTSGAGVHEQFFGPGTRLTVL.

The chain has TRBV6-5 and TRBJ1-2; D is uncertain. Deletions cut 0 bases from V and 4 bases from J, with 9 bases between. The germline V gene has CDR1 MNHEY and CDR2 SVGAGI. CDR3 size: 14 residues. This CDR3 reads CASSYSLTGYGYTF. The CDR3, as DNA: TGTGCCAGCAGTTACTCGCTGACGGGCTATGGCTACACCTTC.

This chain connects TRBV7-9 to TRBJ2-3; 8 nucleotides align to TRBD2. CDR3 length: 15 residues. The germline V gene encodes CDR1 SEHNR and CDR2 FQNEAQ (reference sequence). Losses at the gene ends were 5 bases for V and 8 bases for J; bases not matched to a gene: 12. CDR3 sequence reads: CASSPRAGGGFTQYF. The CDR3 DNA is TGTGCCAGCAGCCCTCGAGCCGGGGGGGGATTTACGCAGTATTTT.

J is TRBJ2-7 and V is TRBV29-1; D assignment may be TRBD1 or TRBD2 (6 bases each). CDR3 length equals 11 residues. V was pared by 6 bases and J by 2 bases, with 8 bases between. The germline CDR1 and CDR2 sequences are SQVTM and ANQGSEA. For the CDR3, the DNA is TGCAGCGTGGAGGGGGCCTACGAGCAGTACTTC. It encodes CSVEGAYEQYF.

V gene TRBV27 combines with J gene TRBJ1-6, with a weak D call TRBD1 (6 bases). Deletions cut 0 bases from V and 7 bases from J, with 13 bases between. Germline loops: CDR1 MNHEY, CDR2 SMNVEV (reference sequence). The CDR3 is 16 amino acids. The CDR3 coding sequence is TGTGCCAGCAGTTTATCGCCGGGGACACCAAATTCACCCCTCCACTTT. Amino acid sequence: CASSLSPGTPNSPLHF.

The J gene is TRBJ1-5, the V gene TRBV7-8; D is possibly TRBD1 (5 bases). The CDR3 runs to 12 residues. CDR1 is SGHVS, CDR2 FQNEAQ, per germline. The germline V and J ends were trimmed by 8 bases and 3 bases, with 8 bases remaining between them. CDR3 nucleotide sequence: TGTGCCAGCTCAGGGAACAATCAGCCCCAGCATTTT. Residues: CASSGNNQPQHF. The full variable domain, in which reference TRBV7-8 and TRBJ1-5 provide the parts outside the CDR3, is GAGVSQSPRYKVAKRGQDVALRCDPISGHVSLFWYQQALGQGPEFLTYFQNEAQLDKSGLPSDRFFAERPEGSVSTLKIQRTQQEDSAVYLCASSGNNQPQHFGDGTRLSIL.

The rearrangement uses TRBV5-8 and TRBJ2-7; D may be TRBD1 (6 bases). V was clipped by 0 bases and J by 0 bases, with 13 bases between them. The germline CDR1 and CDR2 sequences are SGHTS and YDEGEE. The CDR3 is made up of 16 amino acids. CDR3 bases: TGTGCCAGCAGCTTGGGGGCAGGGGTACTCTCCTACGAGCAGTACTTC. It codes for CASSLGAGVLSYEQYF.

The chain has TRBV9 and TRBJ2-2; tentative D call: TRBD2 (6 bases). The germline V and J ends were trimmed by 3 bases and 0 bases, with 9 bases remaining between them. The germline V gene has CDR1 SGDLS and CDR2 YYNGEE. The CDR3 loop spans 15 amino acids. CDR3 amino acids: CASSGLAANTGELFF. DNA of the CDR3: TGTGCCAGCAGCGGATTAGCGGCGAACACCGGGGAGCTGTTTTTT.

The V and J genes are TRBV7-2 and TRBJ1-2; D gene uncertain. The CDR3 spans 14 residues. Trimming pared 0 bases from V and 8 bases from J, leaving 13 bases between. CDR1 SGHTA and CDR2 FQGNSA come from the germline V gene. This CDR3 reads CASSLARGSRGYTF. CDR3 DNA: TGTGCCAGCAGCTTAGCGAGAGGATCACGGGGCTACACCTTC.

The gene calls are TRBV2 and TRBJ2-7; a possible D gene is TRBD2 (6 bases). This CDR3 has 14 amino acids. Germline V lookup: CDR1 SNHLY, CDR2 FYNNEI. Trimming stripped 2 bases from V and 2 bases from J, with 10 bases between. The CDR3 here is CASSESGPTYEQYF. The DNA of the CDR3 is TGTGCCAGCAGTGAAAGCGGGCCCACCTACGAGCAGTACTTC.

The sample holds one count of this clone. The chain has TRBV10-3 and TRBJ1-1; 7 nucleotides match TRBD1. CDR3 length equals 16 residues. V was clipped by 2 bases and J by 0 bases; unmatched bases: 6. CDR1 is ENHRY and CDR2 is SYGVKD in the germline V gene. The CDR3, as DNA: TGTGCCATCAGTGAGCCAGAGGGGGCCCTGAACACTGAAGCTTTCTTT. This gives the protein CAISEPEGALNTEAFF.

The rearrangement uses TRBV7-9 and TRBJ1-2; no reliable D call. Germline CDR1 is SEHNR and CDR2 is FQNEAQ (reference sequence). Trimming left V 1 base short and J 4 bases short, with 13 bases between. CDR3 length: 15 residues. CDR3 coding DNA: TGTGCCAGCAGCTTAGGAGATTGGGCCCTCTATGGCTACACCTTC. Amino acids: CASSLGDWALYGYTF.

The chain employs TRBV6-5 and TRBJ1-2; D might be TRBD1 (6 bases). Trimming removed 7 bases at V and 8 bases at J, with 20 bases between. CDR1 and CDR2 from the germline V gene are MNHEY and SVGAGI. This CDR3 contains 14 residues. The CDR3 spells CASTYGGGSGGYTF. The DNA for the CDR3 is TGTGCCAGCACCTACGGGGGGGGCTCCGGAGGCTACACCTTC.

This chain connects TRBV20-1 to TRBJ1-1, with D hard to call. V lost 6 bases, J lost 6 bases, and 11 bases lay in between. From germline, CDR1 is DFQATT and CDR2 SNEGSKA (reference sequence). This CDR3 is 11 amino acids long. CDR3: CSAALGSEAFF. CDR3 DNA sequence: TGCAGTGCCGCCCTAGGTTCTGAAGCTTTCTTT.

The CDR3 nucleotides are TGTGCCAGCAGCATGACTAGCGGGAACACCGGGGAGCTGTTTTTT. It encodes CASSMTSGNTGELFF. The rearrangement joins TRBV9 to TRBJ2-2; 9 bases map to TRBD2. With V trimmed by 4 bases and J by 1 base, 2 bases remained unmatched. The CDR3 contains 15 residues. Looked up from germline, CDR1 is SGDLS and CDR2 is YYNGEE.

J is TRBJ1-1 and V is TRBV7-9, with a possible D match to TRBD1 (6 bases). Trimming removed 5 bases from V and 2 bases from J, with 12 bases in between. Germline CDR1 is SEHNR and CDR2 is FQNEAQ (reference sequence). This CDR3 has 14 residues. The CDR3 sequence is CASSHGQTNTEAFF. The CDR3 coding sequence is TGTGCCAGCAGCCACGGACAGACTAACACTGAAGCTTTCTTT.

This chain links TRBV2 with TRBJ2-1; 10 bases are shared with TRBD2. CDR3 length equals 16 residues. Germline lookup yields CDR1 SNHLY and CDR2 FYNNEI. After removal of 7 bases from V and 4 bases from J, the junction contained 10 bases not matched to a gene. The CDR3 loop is CASTNGASGGYNEQFF. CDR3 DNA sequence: TGTGCCAGCACTAATGGTGCTAGCGGGGGTTACAATGAGCAGTTCTTC.